The 6 T cell receptor beta chains presented below share a single source sample, sequenced in a study of T cells in Graves' hyperthyroidism and ophthalmopathy. TCR beta CDR3 regions were amplified from RNA. First-round RT-PCR with HTBI primers amplified the TCR CDR3 region. Each CDR3 protein is one row after TCRdb ran MiXCR on the multiplex PCR reads. The table has over 550,000 distinct CDR3 sequences, 15% to 20% seen once; the top ten hold 18%. Sequenced material: blood. These receptors were taken from a woman between 18 and 29 years old with Graves' hyperthyroidism.

The rearrangement joins TRBV5-4 to TRBJ1-5, with D perhaps TRBD1 (6 bases). V gave up 0 bases and J gave up 8 bases, with 12 bases separating them. The germline CDR1 and CDR2 sequences are SGHNT and YYREEE (reference sequence). This CDR3 region has 14 residues. The CDR3 nucleotides are TGTGCCAGCAGCTTGGAGTCAGGGGCGAAGCCCCAGCATTTT. Translating it yields CASSLESGAKPQHF.

The V gene is TRBV14, the J gene TRBJ2-4; unclear D gene. The CDR3 consists of 12 residues. Germline V gives CDR1 SGHDN, CDR2 FVKESK. The germline V and J ends were trimmed by 1 base and 11 bases, with 9 bases remaining between them. CDR3 in DNA: TGTGCCAGCAGCCAAGGCCGGTTTCTTCAGTACTTC. It encodes CASSQGRFLQYF. Full variable domain (outside the CDR3, taken from reference TRBV14 and TRBJ2-4): EAGVTQFPSHSVIEKGQTVTLRCDPISGHDNLYWYRRVMGKEIKFLLHFVKESKQDESGMPNNRFLAERTGGTYSTLKVQPAELEDSGVYFCASSQGRFLQYFGAGTRLSVL.

This clonotype was observed at least ten times. The chain's CDR3 is CAWSAPGVSSYNEQFF. In nucleotides, the CDR3 is TGTGCCTGGAGTGCCCCGGGAGTGAGCTCCTACAATGAGCAGTTCTTC. The rearrangement joins TRBV30 to TRBJ2-1; TRBD2 might be the D (6 bases). The CDR3 covers 16 residues. Germline CDR1 is GTSNPN and CDR2 is SVGIG (reference sequence). The V end lost 1 base, the J end lost 0 bases, and 13 bases lay between the germline ends. The complete variable domain, with remaining parts taken from reference TRBV30 and TRBJ2-1, reads SQTIHQWPATLVQPVGSPLSLECTVEGTSNPNLYWYRQAAGRGLQLLFYSVGIGQISSEVPQNLSASRPQDRQFILSSKKLLLSDSGFYLCAWSAPGVSSYNEQFFGPGTRLTVL.

This clonotype turned up a few times. The V call is TRBV27, the J call TRBJ1-1, with TRBD1 identical over 8 bases. Germline-derived CDR1 and CDR2 are MNHEY and SMNVEV (reference sequence). Trimming at V came to 10 bases and at J to 5 bases, leaving 6 bases not matched to a gene. The CDR3 contains 12 residues. The DNA of the CDR3 is TGTGCCACCCGACAGGGGTTGACTGAAGCTTTCTTT. The encoded protein is CATRQGLTEAFF.

The sample holds a few counts of this clonotype. Mismatch with germline at one junction end may stem from a read error. The V call is TRBV7-9, the J call TRBJ2-5, with D hard to call. Per germline, CDR1 SEHNR and CDR2 FQNEAQ (reference sequence). The CDR3 extends over 13 amino acids. Written as DNA, the CDR3 is TGTGCCAGCAGCTTTACCCGACAAGAGACCCAGCACTTC. This sequence encodes CASSFTRQETQHF.

This rearrangement joins TRBV20-1 to TRBJ1-1; 9 bases line up with TRBD1. The CDR3 totals 17 residues. CDR1 and CDR2 (germline): DFQATT, SNEGSKA (reference sequence). V was clipped by 0 bases and J by 4 bases; unmatched bases: 12. The CDR3 nucleotides read TGCAGTGCTAGAGATGTGGGGACCGGGACAGGGTCCACTGAAGCTTTCTTT. Translating gives CSARDVGTGTGSTEAFF.